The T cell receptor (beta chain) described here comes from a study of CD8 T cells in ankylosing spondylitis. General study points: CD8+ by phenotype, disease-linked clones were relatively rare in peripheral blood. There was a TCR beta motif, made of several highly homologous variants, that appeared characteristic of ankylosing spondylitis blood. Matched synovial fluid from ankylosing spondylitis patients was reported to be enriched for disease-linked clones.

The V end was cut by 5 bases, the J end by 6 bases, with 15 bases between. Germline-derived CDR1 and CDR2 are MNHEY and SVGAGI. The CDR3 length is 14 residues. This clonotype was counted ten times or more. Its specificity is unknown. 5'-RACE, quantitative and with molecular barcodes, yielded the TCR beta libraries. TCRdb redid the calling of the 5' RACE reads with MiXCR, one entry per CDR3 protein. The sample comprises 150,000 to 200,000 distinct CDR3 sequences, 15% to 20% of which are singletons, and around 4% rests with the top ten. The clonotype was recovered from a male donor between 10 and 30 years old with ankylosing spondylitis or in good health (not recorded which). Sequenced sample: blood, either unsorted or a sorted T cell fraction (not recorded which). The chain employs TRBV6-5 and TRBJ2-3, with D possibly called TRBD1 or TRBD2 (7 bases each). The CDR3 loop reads CASSKQGRGDTQYF. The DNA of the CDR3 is TGTGCCAGCAGTAAACAGGGGCGGGGGGATACGCAGTATTTT.